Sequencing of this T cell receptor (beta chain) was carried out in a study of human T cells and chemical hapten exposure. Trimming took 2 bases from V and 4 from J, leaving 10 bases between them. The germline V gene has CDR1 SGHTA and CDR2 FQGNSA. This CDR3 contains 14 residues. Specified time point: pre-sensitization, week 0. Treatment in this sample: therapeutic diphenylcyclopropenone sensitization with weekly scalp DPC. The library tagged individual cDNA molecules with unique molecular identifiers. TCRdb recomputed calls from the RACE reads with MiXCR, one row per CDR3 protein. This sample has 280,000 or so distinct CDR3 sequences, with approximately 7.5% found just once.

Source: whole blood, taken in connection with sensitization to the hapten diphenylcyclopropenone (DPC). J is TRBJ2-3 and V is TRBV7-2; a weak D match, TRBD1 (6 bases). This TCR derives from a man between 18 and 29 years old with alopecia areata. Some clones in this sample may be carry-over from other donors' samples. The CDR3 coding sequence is TGTGCCAGCAGCTTAATGGACAGTGCAGATACGCAGTATTTT. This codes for CASSLMDSADTQYF.